These T cell receptor beta chains were read from a single sample in a study of blood T cell repertoires in COVID-19. The method was immunoSEQ multiplex PCR; TCRdb's version includes in-frame clones alone and lacks a portion of them. The sample lists around 30,000 clones; roughly three quarters were seen once. Sequencing input: peripheral blood. All receptors derive from a human donor in a cohort sampled during active COVID-19. Each CDR3 is given with its conserved first and last residue. A D gene is named only where the DNA matches it firmly. Clone sizes are given selectively: once, few, many, or a class where the clone is expanded.

j_call: TRBJ2-1
d_call: TRBD2
clone_size: .
v_call: TRBV3-1/TRBV3-2
cdr3_aa: CASSQGRGLAGGSSYNEQFF
cdr3_nt: TGTGCCAGCAGCCAAGGTCGGGGACTAGCGGGGGGGAGCTCCTACAATGAGCAGTTCTTC

j_call: TRBJ2-1
d_call: TRBD2
clone_size: .
v_call: TRBV19
cdr3_aa: CASSISGGASLGNEQFF
cdr3_nt: TGTGCCAGTAGTATAAGCGGGGGGGCGTCTCTGGGCAATGAGCAGTTCTTC

j_call: TRBJ2-3
d_call: TRBD1
clone_size: .
v_call: TRBV11-2
cdr3_aa: CASRQWTGSTDTQYF
cdr3_nt: TGTGCCAGCCGCCAGTGGACAGGGTCCACAGATACGCAGTATTTT

j_call: TRBJ2-5
d_call: TRBD2
clone_size: .
v_call: TRBV6-2/TRBV6-3
cdr3_aa: CASSKPRTSGQETQYF
cdr3_nt: TGTGCCAGCAGTAAACCCCGGACTAGCGGACAAGAGACCCAGTACTTC

j_call: TRBJ1-1
d_call: .
clone_size: once
v_call: TRBV14
cdr3_aa: CASSHPDTEAFF
cdr3_nt: TGTGCCAGCAGCCACCCAGACACTGAAGCTTTCTTT

j_call: TRBJ2-5
d_call: TRBD2
clone_size: .
v_call: TRBV11-2
cdr3_aa: CASSLVGAAGETQYF
cdr3_nt: TGTGCCAGCAGCTTAGTTGGGGCAGCGGGGGAGACCCAGTACTTC

j_call: TRBJ2-4
d_call: TRBD1
clone_size: .
v_call: TRBV5-6
cdr3_aa: CASSLLGQGADYIQYF
cdr3_nt: TGTGCCAGCAGCTTATTAGGACAGGGGGCCGATTACATTCAGTACTTC

j_call: TRBJ1-4
d_call: .
clone_size: once
v_call: TRBV2
cdr3_aa: CASSETVYNEKLFF
cdr3_nt: TGTGCCAGCAGTGAAACGGTTTATAATGAAAAACTGTTTTTT

j_call: TRBJ1-1
d_call: .
clone_size: .
v_call: TRBV12-3/TRBV12-4
cdr3_aa: CASSFSVNTEAFF
cdr3_nt: TGTGCCAGCAGTTTTTCCGTGAACACTGAAGCTTTCTTT

j_call: TRBJ1-1
d_call: .
clone_size: .
v_call: TRBV15
cdr3_aa: CATTAVTGNTEAFF
cdr3_nt: TGTGCCACCACAGCAGTGACGGGGAACACTGAAGCTTTCTTT

j_call: TRBJ2-7
d_call: .
clone_size: .
v_call: TRBV30
cdr3_aa: CAWAAGYGGYEQYF
cdr3_nt: TGTGCCTGGGCCGCGGGTTATGGGGGGTACGAGCAGTACTTC

j_call: TRBJ2-5
d_call: TRBD2
clone_size: .
v_call: TRBV5-1
cdr3_aa: CASSLDGERGGAKTQYF
cdr3_nt: TGCGCCAGCAGCTTGGACGGGGAGCGGGGGGGCGCAAAGACCCAGTACTTC

j_call: TRBJ2-3
d_call: TRBD2
clone_size: .
v_call: TRBV28
cdr3_aa: CASSLGTSGRMDTQYF
cdr3_nt: TGTGCCAGCAGTTTGGGGACTAGCGGGAGGATGGATACGCAGTATTTT

j_call: TRBJ2-7
d_call: TRBD1
clone_size: .
v_call: TRBV7-9
cdr3_aa: CASSLGYSTGVRDYEQYF
cdr3_nt: TGTGCCAGCAGCTTAGGTTATAGTACAGGGGTTAGAGACTACGAGCAGTACTTC

j_call: TRBJ2-1
d_call: .
clone_size: once
v_call: TRBV7-3
cdr3_aa: CASSLRGIAGLNEQFF
cdr3_nt: TGTGCCAGCAGCTTAAGAGGGATAGCCGGCCTTAATGAGCAGTTCTTC

j_call: TRBJ2-7
d_call: TRBD1
clone_size: .
v_call: TRBV2
cdr3_aa: CASSSHRGPYEQYF
cdr3_nt: TGTGCCAGCAGTTCTCACAGGGGGCCCTACGAGCAGTACTTC

j_call: TRBJ1-5
d_call: .
clone_size: .
v_call: TRBV5-5
cdr3_aa: CASSYGGKDQPQHF
cdr3_nt: TGTGCCAGCAGCTACGGGGGGAAGGATCAGCCCCAGCATTTT

j_call: TRBJ1-2
d_call: .
clone_size: .
v_call: TRBV5-6
cdr3_aa: CASSLASGAGYTF
cdr3_nt: TGTGCCAGCAGCTTGGCGTCAGGGGCTGGCTACACCTTC

j_call: TRBJ2-7
d_call: .
clone_size: .
v_call: TRBV19
cdr3_aa: CASSIRGGVIYEQYF
cdr3_nt: TGTGCCAGTAGTATTCGAGGAGGGGTGATCTACGAGCAGTACTTC

j_call: TRBJ1-1
d_call: .
clone_size: .
v_call: TRBV11-2
cdr3_aa: CASSLFRVDTEAFF
cdr3_nt: TGTGCCAGCAGCTTATTCCGGGTGGACACTGAAGCTTTCTTT

j_call: TRBJ2-1
d_call: TRBD1
clone_size: once
v_call: TRBV4-2
cdr3_aa: CASSQGTSDRGLNNEQFF
cdr3_nt: TGTGCCAGCAGCCAAGGCACCTCGGACAGGGGCCTGAACAATGAGCAGTTCTTC

j_call: TRBJ2-3
d_call: .
clone_size: .
v_call: TRBV30
cdr3_aa: CAVGATPQYF
cdr3_nt: TGTGCCGTAGGGGCTACTCCGCAGTATTTT

j_call: TRBJ2-3
d_call: TRBD1
clone_size: .
v_call: TRBV30
cdr3_aa: CAWVNRQGRTDTQYF
cdr3_nt: TGTGCCTGGGTCAATCGACAGGGGCGCACAGATACGCAGTATTTT

j_call: TRBJ2-5
d_call: TRBD2
clone_size: few
v_call: TRBV10-2
cdr3_aa: CASSVSVSGGQETQYF
cdr3_nt: TGCGCCAGCAGTGTGTCTGTGAGCGGGGGCCAAGAGACCCAGTACTTC

j_call: TRBJ2-2
d_call: .
clone_size: once
v_call: TRBV19
cdr3_aa: CASSWTYPPNTGELFF
cdr3_nt: TGTGCCAGTAGCTGGACATATCCACCTAACACCGGGGAGCTGTTTTTT

j_call: TRBJ1-1
d_call: .
clone_size: .
v_call: TRBV4-3
cdr3_aa: CASSQETQGYTEAFF
cdr3_nt: TGCGCCAGCAGCCAGGAGACACAGGGTTACACTGAAGCTTTCTTT

j_call: TRBJ2-5
d_call: .
clone_size: .
v_call: TRBV14
cdr3_aa: CASSVLRGVEETQYF
cdr3_nt: TGTGCCAGCAGCGTTCTTCGCGGGGTGGAAGAGACCCAGTACTTC

j_call: TRBJ1-3
d_call: .
clone_size: .
v_call: TRBV2
cdr3_aa: CASRPGAYSGNTIYF
cdr3_nt: TGTGCCAGCAGACCAGGGGCCTACTCTGGAAACACCATATATTTT

j_call: TRBJ2-7
d_call: TRBD2
clone_size: few
v_call: TRBV6-6
cdr3_aa: CASSYSIGGEQYF
cdr3_nt: TGTGCCAGCAGTTACTCGATCGGGGGGGAGCAGTACTTC

j_call: TRBJ2-7
d_call: TRBD2
clone_size: .
v_call: TRBV11-2
cdr3_aa: CASSLNRTSGGLLSYEQYF
cdr3_nt: TGTGCCAGCAGCTTAAACCGGACTAGCGGGGGCCTACTCTCCTACGAGCAGTACTTC

j_call: TRBJ2-5
d_call: .
clone_size: .
v_call: TRBV18
cdr3_aa: CASSQGETQYF
cdr3_nt: TGTGCCAGCTCTCAGGGAGAGACCCAGTACTTC

j_call: TRBJ2-7
d_call: .
clone_size: .
v_call: TRBV3-1/TRBV3-2
cdr3_aa: CASSSVYEQYF
cdr3_nt: TGTGCCAGCAGCTCCGTCTACGAGCAGTACTTC

j_call: TRBJ2-2
d_call: TRBD2
clone_size: .
v_call: TRBV15
cdr3_aa: CATSGLAGGISLTRNTGELFF
cdr3_nt: TGTGCCACCAGCGGACTAGCGGGGGGTATATCTTTAACAAGGAACACCGGGGAGCTGTTTTTT

j_call: TRBJ1-5
d_call: .
clone_size: .
v_call: TRBV2
cdr3_aa: CASNLRSNQPQHF
cdr3_nt: TGTGCCAGCAACTTGAGGAGCAATCAGCCCCAGCATTTT

j_call: TRBJ1-2
d_call: .
clone_size: .
v_call: TRBV2
cdr3_aa: CASSGINYGYTF
cdr3_nt: TGTGCCAGCAGCGGTATAAACTATGGCTACACCTTC